A single sample is the source of the 12 T cell receptor beta chains below, sequenced in a study of cytomegalovirus exposure and HLA in healthy donors. Some clones are missing from TCRdb's copy, which holds only in-frame ones; the method was immunoSEQ multiplex PCR. Found here are around 200,000 clones, about 80% of them singletons; the top ten hold approximately 2.9%. Sequencing was performed on PBMCs. These receptor sequences come from a woman between 18 and 29 years old in good health and CMV-seropositive.

The chain has TRBV6-6 and TRBJ1-6; D is undetermined. The CDR3 contains 15 residues. Germline V gene data show CDR1 as MNHNY and CDR2 as SVGAGI (reference sequence). Deletions cut 3 bases from V and 7 bases from J, with 13 bases between. The CDR3 nucleotides are TGTGCCAGCAGTTATTCTCCCCACTCAAATTCACCCCTCCACTTT. The encoded protein is CASSYSPHSNSPLHF.

The chain couples TRBV4-3 to TRBJ2-2, with 11 bases fitting TRBD2. The germline V gene has CDR1 LGHNA and CDR2 YSLEER. The CDR3 contains 17 residues. V shed 4 bases, J shed 0 bases, and the junction held 4 bases outside the gene matches. This CDR3 is CASSLLAGATNTGELFF. As DNA, the CDR3 is TGCGCCAGCAGCCTACTAGCGGGGGCAACGAACACCGGGGAGCTGTTTTTT.

The chain links TRBV2 to TRBJ1-2, with unresolved D. V was cut by 6 bases and J by 0 bases, with 11 bases left in between. The CDR3 covers 14 residues. Germline CDR1 is SNHLY and CDR2 is FYNNEI. The CDR3 DNA sequence: TGTGCCAGCAGGAGAGATCAGGCTAACTATGGCTACACCTTC. As protein: CASRRDQANYGYTF.

This chain uses TRBV5-6 with TRBJ1-1, with D possibly TRBD1 on 5 matching bases. Germline V gene lookup returns CDR1 SGHDT and CDR2 YYEEEE. The CDR3 is made up of 14 amino acids. The V end lost 3 bases, the J end lost 4 bases, and 13 bases lay between the germline ends. The CDR3 is CASSYGRRGTEAFF. The CDR3 DNA sequence: TGTGCCAGCAGCTATGGGCGGAGGGGCACTGAAGCTTTCTTT.

The chain employs TRBV15 and TRBJ2-5; 8 bases map to TRBD1. J was trimmed by 3 bases and V by 1 base; bases with no gene match: 4. The germline V gene encodes CDR1 LNHNV and CDR2 YYDKDF (reference sequence). The CDR3 runs 15 residues. Written as DNA, the CDR3 is TGTGCCACCAGCAGAGGCGGACAGGGCAAAGAGACCCAGTACTTC. Translating it yields CATSRGGQGKETQYF.

In this sample, this clone turned up a few times. The rearrangement links TRBV4-2 to TRBJ2-2; TRBD2 is a possible D gene (5 bases). V was cut by 3 bases and J by 7 bases, with 21 bases left in between. Germline V gene data show CDR1 as LGHNA and CDR2 as YNFKEQ. There are 17 residues in the CDR3. CDR3 DNA sequence: TGTGCCAGCAGCCATCTAACCTCCGGCCTAGCCAGCGGGGAGCTGTTTTTT. It yields the protein CASSHLTSGLASGELFF.

This sequence joins TRBV7-9 and TRBJ2-7; D is ambiguous. CDR1 is SEHNR, CDR2 FQNEAQ, per germline (reference sequence). CDR3 length equals 12 residues. Trimming stripped 4 bases from V and 6 bases from J, with 10 bases between. The CDR3 loop is CASSSSPREQYF. The DNA for the CDR3 is TGTGCCAGCAGCTCCTCTCCCCGCGAGCAGTACTTC.

V gene TRBV19 combines with J gene TRBJ1-1, with D possibly matching TRBD1 (5 bases). Per germline, CDR1 LNHDA and CDR2 SQIVND (reference sequence). This CDR3 has 14 amino acids. V dropped 2 bases and J dropped 9 bases, with 16 bases sitting between them. The CDR3 DNA is TGTGCCAGTAGTATAAGGTGGGGCAAGCCCCAAGCTTTCTTT. It translates to CASSIRWGKPQAFF.

J is TRBJ2-5 and V is TRBV9; unclear D gene. Germline CDR1 is SGDLS and CDR2 is YYNGEE. Trimming stripped 1 base from V and 1 base from J, with 8 bases between. This CDR3 contains 14 residues. Here the CDR3 reads CASSVRYGQETQYF. CDR3 in DNA: TGTGCCAGCAGCGTAAGATACGGCCAAGAGACCCAGTACTTC.

The genes are TRBV2 and TRBJ1-1; possible D gene TRBD1, 5 bases. V was shortened by 4 bases and J by 2 bases, with 8 bases between the two germline ends. This CDR3 has 13 amino acids. Germline lookup yields CDR1 SNHLY and CDR2 FYNNEI. The CDR3 reads CASSVRVNTEAFF. Written as DNA, the CDR3 is TGTGCCAGCAGTGTCAGGGTAAACACTGAAGCTTTCTTT.

The genes are TRBV7-2 and TRBJ2-2, with 9 bases identical to TRBD2. Germline V CDR1 and CDR2: SGHTA, FQGNSA. V shed 5 bases and J 3 bases; nucleotides not matched to a gene: 7. The CDR3 is made up of 16 amino acids. CDR3 DNA: TGTGCCAGCAGCGGACGACTAGCGGATTACACCGGGGAGCTGTTTTTT. This sequence encodes CASSGRLADYTGELFF.

V gene TRBV7-8 combines with J gene TRBJ1-1; TRBD1 might be the D (5 bases). CDR1 and CDR2 from the germline V gene are SGHVS and FQNEAQ. V was trimmed by 4 bases and J by 7 bases, leaving 10 bases between them. There are 12 residues in the CDR3. The CDR3 protein is CASSYRQLEAFF. In DNA, the CDR3 is TGTGCCAGCAGCTACAGACAGCTTGAAGCTTTCTTT.